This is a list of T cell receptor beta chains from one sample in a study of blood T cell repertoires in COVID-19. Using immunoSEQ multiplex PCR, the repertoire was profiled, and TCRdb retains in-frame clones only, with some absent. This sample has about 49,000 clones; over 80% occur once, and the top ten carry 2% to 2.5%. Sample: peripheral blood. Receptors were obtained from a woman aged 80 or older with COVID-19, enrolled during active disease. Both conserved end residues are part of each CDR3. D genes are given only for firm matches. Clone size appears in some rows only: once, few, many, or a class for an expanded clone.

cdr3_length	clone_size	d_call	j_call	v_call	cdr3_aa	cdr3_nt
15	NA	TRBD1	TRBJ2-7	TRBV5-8	CASSLVDRPPYEQYF	TGTGCCAGCAGCTTGGTGGACAGGCCCCCCTACGAGCAGTACTTC
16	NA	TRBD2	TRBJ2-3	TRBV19	CASSPQSGGASDTQYF	TGTGCCAGTAGTCCCCAAAGCGGGGGGGCCTCAGATACGCAGTATTTT
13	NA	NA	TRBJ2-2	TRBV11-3	CASSLLGPGELFF	TGTGCCAGCAGCTTATTGGGCCCCGGGGAGCTGTTTTTT
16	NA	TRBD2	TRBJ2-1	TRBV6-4	CASIPSGGPAALSQFF	TGTGCCAGCATCCCTAGCGGGGGGCCAGCCGCCTTGAGCCAGTTCTTC
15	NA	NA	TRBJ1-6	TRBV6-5	CASKSGGAGHSPLHF	TGTGCCAGCAAGTCGGGGGGCGCGGGGCATTCACCCCTCCACTTT
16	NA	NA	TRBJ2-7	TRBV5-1	CASSSAPGHTTYEQYF	TGCGCCAGCAGCTCCGCCCCAGGCCATACCACCTACGAGCAGTACTTC
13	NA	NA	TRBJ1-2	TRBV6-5	CASVRQTNYGYTF	TGTGCCAGCGTTCGACAGACTAACTATGGCTACACCTTC
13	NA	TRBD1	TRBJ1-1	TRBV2	CASKPTGTTEAFF	TGTGCCAGCAAGCCGACAGGGACCACTGAAGCTTTCTTT
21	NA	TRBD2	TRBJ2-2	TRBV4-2	CASSQDIRGLAGHISTGELFF	TGTGCCAGCAGCCAAGATATTAGAGGACTAGCGGGGCACATCTCCACCGGGGAGCTGTTTTTT
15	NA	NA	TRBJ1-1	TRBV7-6	CASSQSPTGNTEAFF	TGTGCCAGCAGCCAAAGTCCGACAGGGAACACTGAAGCTTTCTTT
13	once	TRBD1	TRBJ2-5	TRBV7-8	CASRGTGSETQYF	TGTGCCAGCAGGGGGACAGGGTCAGAGACCCAGTACTTC
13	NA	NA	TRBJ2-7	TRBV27	CASSLGAGVEQYF	TGTGCCAGCAGTTTAGGGGCAGGGGTTGAGCAGTACTTC
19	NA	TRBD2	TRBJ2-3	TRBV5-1	CASSRRPGLAAFRADTQYF	TGCGCCAGCAGCCGACGTCCGGGACTAGCGGCCTTCAGGGCAGATACGCAGTATTTT
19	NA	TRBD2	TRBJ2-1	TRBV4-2	CASSQTFTTSGSSYNEQFF	TGTGCCAGCAGCCAAACCTTCACTACTAGCGGGAGCTCCTACAATGAGCAGTTCTTC
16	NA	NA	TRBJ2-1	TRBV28	CASRETRLISYNEQFF	TGTGCCAGCAGGGAAACCCGACTAATCTCCTACAATGAGCAGTTCTTC
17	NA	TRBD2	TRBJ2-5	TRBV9	CASSLGLAGGVQETQYF	TGTGCCAGCAGCTTGGGACTAGCAGGGGGGGTCCAAGAGACCCAGTACTTC
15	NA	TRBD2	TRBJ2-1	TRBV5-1	CASSPTSGINNEQFF	TGCGCCAGCAGCCCGACTAGCGGGATCAACAATGAGCAGTTCTTC
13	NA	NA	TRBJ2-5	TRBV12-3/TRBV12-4	CASSRGGEETQYF	TGTGCCAGCAGTAGGGGCGGGGAAGAGACCCAGTACTTC
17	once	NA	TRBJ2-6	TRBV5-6	CASSLYQGRSGANVLTF	TGTGCCAGCAGCTTGTATCAGGGGAGAAGTGGGGCCAACGTCCTGACTTTC
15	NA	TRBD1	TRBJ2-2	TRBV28	CASSGGTGVPGELFF	TGTGCCAGCAGTGGGGGGACAGGGGTCCCCGGGGAGCTGTTTTTT
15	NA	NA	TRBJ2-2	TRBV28	CASSLVDSAAGELFF	TGTGCCAGCAGTTTAGTAGATAGTGCGGCCGGGGAGCTGTTTTTT
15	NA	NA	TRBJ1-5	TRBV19	CASRTRGSSNQPQHF	TGTGCCAGTAGAACCAGGGGTTCGAGCAATCAGCCCCAGCATTTT
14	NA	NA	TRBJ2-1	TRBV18	CASSPRWLAYEQFF	TGTGCCAGCTCACCACGATGGCTAGCCTATGAGCAGTTCTTC
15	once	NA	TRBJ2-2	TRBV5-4	CASSYPQGNTGELFF	TGTGCCAGCAGCTACCCACAGGGGAACACCGGGGAGCTGTTTTTT
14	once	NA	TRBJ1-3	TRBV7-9	CASSIGQTANTIYF	TGTGCCAGCAGCATTGGACAGACCGCAAACACCATATATTTT
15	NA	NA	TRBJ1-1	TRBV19	CASSGLQGERTEAFF	TGTGCCAGTAGTGGCCTACAGGGAGAGAGGACTGAAGCTTTCTTT
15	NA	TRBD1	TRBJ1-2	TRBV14	CASSLVSDRGYGYTF	TGTGCCAGCAGCCTTGTTTCGGACAGGGGCTATGGCTACACCTTC
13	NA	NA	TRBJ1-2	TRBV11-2	CASSRRQSDGYTF	TGTGCCAGCAGCCGTAGACAGAGCGATGGCTACACCTTC
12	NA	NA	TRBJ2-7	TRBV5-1	CASSPGIEPPRF	TGCGCCAGCAGTCCGGGAATAGAGCCCCCTAGATTC
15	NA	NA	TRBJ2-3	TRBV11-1	CASSPEGQAPDTQYF	TGTGCCAGCAGCCCCGAGGGCCAGGCCCCAGATACGCAGTATTTT
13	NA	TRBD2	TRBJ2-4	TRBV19	CAAGGVGENIQYF	TGTGCCGCCGGGGGGGTTGGCGAAAACATTCAGTACTTC
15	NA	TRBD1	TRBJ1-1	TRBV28	CASRTTGGSGTEAFF	TGTGCCAGCAGGACCACAGGGGGCAGTGGCACTGAAGCTTTCTTT
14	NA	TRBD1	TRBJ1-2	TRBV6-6	CASSYLGQAYGYTF	TGTGCCAGCAGTTACCTTGGACAGGCCTATGGCTACACCTTC
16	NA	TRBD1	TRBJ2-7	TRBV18	CASSPAGTGGSGEQYF	TGTGCCAGCTCGCCTGCCGGGACAGGGGGTTCGGGCGAGCAGTACTTC
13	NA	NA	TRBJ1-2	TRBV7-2	CASSLTISYGYTF	TGTGCCAGCAGCTTGACAATCTCCTATGGCTACACCTTC
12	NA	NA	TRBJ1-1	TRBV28	CASTYRSTEAFF	TGTGCCAGCACCTACAGGAGCACTGAAGCTTTCTTT
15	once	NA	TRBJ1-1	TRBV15	CATSRDKGGGTEAFF	TGTGCCACCAGCAGAGATAAAGGGGGTGGCACTGAAGCTTTCTTT
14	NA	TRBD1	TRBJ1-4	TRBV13	CASRAGTGIEKLFF	TGTGCCAGCAGGGCCGGGACAGGGATTGAAAAACTGTTTTTT
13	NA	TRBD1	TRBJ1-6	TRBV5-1	CASSRDSWSPLHF	TGCGCCAGCAGCAGGGACAGTTGGTCACCCCTCCACTTT
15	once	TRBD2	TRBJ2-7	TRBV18	CASSLGGLGEHEQYF	TGTGCCAGCTCACTAGGGGGACTAGGAGAGCACGAGCAGTACTTC
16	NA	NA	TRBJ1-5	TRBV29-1	CSVEERGGRSNQPQHF	TGCAGCGTTGAAGAAAGGGGGGGACGGAGCAATCAGCCCCAGCATTTT
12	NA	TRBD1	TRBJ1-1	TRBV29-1	CSFGQGKDEAFF	TGCAGCTTCGGACAGGGGAAGGATGAAGCTTTCTTT
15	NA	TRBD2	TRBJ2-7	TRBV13	CASSYSGGARYEQYF	TGTGCCAGCAGCTACAGCGGGGGGGCACGGTACGAGCAGTACTTC
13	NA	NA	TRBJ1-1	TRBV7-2	CASSPRAQGEAFF	TGTGCCAGCAGCCCCCGCGCCCAGGGTGAAGCTTTCTTT